A selection of T cell receptor beta chains follows, all from one sample in a study of blood T cell repertoires in COVID-19. Clones were sequenced by immunoSEQ multiplex PCR, and TCRdb holds only the in-frame ones, with some missing. The table lists 35,000 to 45,000 clones, under 85% of them singletons. Sequenced material: peripheral blood. All receptors derive from a woman over 75 with acute or convalescent COVID-19. Both conserved end residues are part of each CDR3. D genes are given only for firm matches. Not all rows give a size; the values are once, few, many and, for expanded clones, a class.

TRBV20-1	.	TRBJ2-1	.	TGCAGTGCTAGTACCTGGCAACGCAATGAGCAGTTCTTC	CSASTWQRNEQFF
TRBV9	.	TRBJ2-5	.	TGTGCCAGCAGCGTAGCTGGCAGGGGCCAAGAGACCCAGTACTTC	CASSVAGRGQETQYF
TRBV30	.	TRBJ2-7	TRBD1	TGTGCCTGGAGTGACAGGGGGCTCTCGAGGGAGCAGTACTTC	CAWSDRGLSREQYF
TRBV3-1/TRBV3-2	.	TRBJ2-5	TRBD2	TGTGCCAGCAGCCAAATAGCGGGAGGAAGCCAAGAGACCCAGTACTTC	CASSQIAGGSQETQYF
TRBV5-4	.	TRBJ1-6	.	TGTGCCAGCAGCTTGGGGGCCCCGAGCTCCTATAATTCACCCCTCCACTTT	CASSLGAPSSYNSPLHF
TRBV7-2	.	TRBJ1-5	.	TGTGCCAGCAGCTTAGGCTACGGCAATCAGCCCCAGCATTTT	CASSLGYGNQPQHF
TRBV15	.	TRBJ1-2	.	TGTGCCACCAGCAGAGATCTTTCGGGGGTCTCTGGCTACACCTTC	CATSRDLSGVSGYTF
TRBV7-6	.	TRBJ2-1	.	TGTGCCAGCAGCTTACCGGGTGAGCAGTTCTTC	CASSLPGEQFF
TRBV28	.	TRBJ1-5	.	TGTGCCACCCGTCAGAGTCGGGACAATCAGCCCCAGCATTTT	CATRQSRDNQPQHF
TRBV3-1/TRBV3-2	.	TRBJ2-5	.	TGTGCCAGCAGCCAAGGGGCAGGGCAAGAGACCCAGTACTTC	CASSQGAGQETQYF
TRBV21-1	.	TRBJ2-3	.	TGTGCCAGCAGCAACCTACCGACTAGCCGGGGCACAGATACGCAGTATTTT	CASSNLPTSRGTDTQYF
TRBV28	medium-sized	TRBJ2-4	TRBD2	TGTGCCAGCAGGGGACTAGCGGTCCTAGCCAAAAACATTCAGTACTTC	CASRGLAVLAKNIQYF
TRBV18	.	TRBJ2-1	TRBD2	TGTGCCAGCTCATCAGGCGGCGGGAGGGTGCACAATGAGCAGTTCTTC	CASSSGGGRVHNEQFF
TRBV24-1	.	TRBJ2-1	TRBD2	TGTGCCACCAGTACCCGCGGGGCGGGAGTGGTAGAGAAGCAGTTCTTC	CATSTRGAGVVEKQFF
TRBV2	few	TRBJ1-1	.	TGTGCCAGCAGGGGTCAGGGTAACACTGAAGCTTTCTTT	CASRGQGNTEAFF
TRBV3-1/TRBV3-2	.	TRBJ2-7	.	TGTGCCAGCAGCCAAGATAAGACAGTCTCCTACGAGCAGTACTTC	CASSQDKTVSYEQYF
TRBV5-4	.	TRBJ2-7	.	TGTGCCAGCAGCAGGTTGTCCGGGACAAGAGATTACGAGCAGTACTTC	CASSRLSGTRDYEQYF
TRBV28	once	TRBJ1-4	.	TGTGCCAGCAGAGCTGCCGAGGCTGGGTATTCTAATGAAAAACTGTTTTTT	CASRAAEAGYSNEKLFF
TRBV9	.	TRBJ2-3	.	TGTGCCAGCAGTCGACTCAAAGATACGCAGTATTTT	CASSRLKDTQYF
TRBV28	.	TRBJ2-2	TRBD1	TGTGCCAGCAGTGACCGACAGGGGGCTCTGAACACCGGGGAGCTGTTTTTT	CASSDRQGALNTGELFF